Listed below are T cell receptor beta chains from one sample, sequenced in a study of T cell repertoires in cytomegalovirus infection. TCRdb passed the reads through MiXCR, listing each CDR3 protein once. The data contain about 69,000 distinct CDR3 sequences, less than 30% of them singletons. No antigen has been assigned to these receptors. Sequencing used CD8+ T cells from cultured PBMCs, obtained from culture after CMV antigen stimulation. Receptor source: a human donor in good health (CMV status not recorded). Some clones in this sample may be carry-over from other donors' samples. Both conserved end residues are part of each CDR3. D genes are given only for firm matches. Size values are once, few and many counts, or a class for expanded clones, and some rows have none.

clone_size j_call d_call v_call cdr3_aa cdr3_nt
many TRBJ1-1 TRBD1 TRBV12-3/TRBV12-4 CASSLGQGEVGTEAFF TGTGCCAGCAGTTTGGGACAGGGAGAGGTAGGCACTGAAGCTTTCTTT
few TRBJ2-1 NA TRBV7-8 CASSPNLGGDSYNEQFF TGTGCCAGCAGCCCCAACTTGGGGGGCGACTCCTACAATGAGCAGTTCTTC
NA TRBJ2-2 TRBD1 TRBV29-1 CSARTGEGTGELFF TGCAGCGCCCGGACAGGGGAGGGCACCGGGGAGCTGTTTTTT
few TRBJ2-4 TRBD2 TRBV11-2 CASSPTSGGEAKNIQYF TGTGCCAGCAGCCCGACTAGCGGCGGGGAGGCCAAAAACATTCAGTACTTC
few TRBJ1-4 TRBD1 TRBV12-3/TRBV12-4 CASSPTGMGEKLFF TGTGCCAGCAGTCCGACAGGGATGGGGGAAAAACTGTTTTTT
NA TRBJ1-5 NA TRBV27 CASSLSWAGTGGQPQHF TGTGCCAGCAGTTTATCTTGGGCCGGGACCGGGGGTCAGCCCCAGCATTTT
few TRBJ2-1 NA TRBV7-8 CASLSSRVYNEQFF TGTGCCAGTCTCAGCTCCAGGGTTTACAATGAGCAGTTCTTC
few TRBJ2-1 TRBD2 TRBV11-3 CASSSAGTTDNEQFF TGTGCCAGCAGCTCCGCCGGGACTACAGACAATGAGCAGTTCTTC
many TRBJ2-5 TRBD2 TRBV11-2 CASSPRTSGIAQETQYF TGTGCCAGCAGCCCCCGGACTAGCGGGATTGCCCAAGAGACCCAGTACTTC
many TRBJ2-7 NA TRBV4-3 CASSRDLSQGNEQYF TGCGCCAGCAGCCGAGACCTCTCACAGGGCAACGAGCAGTACTTC
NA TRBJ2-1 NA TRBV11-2 CASSLSRLDIRDEQFF TGTGCCAGCAGCTTATCCAGGCTAGACATTAGGGATGAGCAGTTCTTC
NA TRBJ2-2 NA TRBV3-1 CASSEGSGNTGELFF TGTGCCAGCAGCGAGGGGTCCGGGAACACCGGGGAGCTGTTTTTT
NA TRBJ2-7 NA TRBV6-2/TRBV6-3 CASSSPVSTSSYEQYF TGTGCCAGCAGTTCCCCCGTCTCTACCTCCTCCTACGAGCAGTACTTC
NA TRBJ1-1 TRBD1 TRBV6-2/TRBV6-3 CASSYSPGTGELMNTEAFF TGTGCCAGCAGTTACTCCCCAGGGACAGGGGAATTGATGAACACTGAAGCTTTCTTT
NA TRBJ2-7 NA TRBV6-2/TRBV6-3 CASREEGFHEQYF TGTGCCAGCAGAGAGGAGGGATTCCACGAGCAGTACTTC
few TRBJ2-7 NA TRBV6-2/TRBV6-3 CASSYSLVYEQYF TGTGCCAGCAGTTACTCTCTAGTCTACGAGCAGTACTTC
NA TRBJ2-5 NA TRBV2 CASSGANGETQYF TGTGCCAGCAGTGGAGCAAACGGGGAGACCCAGTACTTC
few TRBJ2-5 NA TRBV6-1 CASSDEPGETQYF TGTGCCAGCAGTGATGAGCCAGGAGAGACCCAGTACTTC
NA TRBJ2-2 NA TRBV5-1 CASSLDQGRTGELFF TGCGCCAGCAGCTTGGATCAGGGAAGGACCGGGGAGCTGTTTTTT
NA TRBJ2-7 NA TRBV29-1 CSVEDRGGEQYF TGCAGCGTTGAAGATCGGGGCGGCGAGCAGTACTTC
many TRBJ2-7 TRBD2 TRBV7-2 CASSLGTSGDPSYEQYF TGTGCCAGCAGCTTAGGGACTAGCGGGGACCCCTCCTACGAGCAGTACTTC
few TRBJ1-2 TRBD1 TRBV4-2 CASSQERTGLDGYTF TGTGCCAGCAGCCAAGAGAGGACAGGTCTTGATGGCTACACCTTC
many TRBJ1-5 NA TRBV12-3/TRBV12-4 CASLKSGSSNQPQHF TGTGCCAGCCTAAAATCGGGGTCCAGCAATCAGCCCCAGCATTTT